Listed below are T cell receptor beta chains from one sample, sequenced in a study of T cells in Graves' hyperthyroidism and ophthalmopathy. TCRdb re-called the multiplex PCR reads with MiXCR, one entry per CDR3 protein. The repertoire holds approximately 400,000 distinct CDR3 sequences, with more than 15% as singletons. The material sequenced was blood. The receptors come from a woman aged 18-30 years with Graves' hyperthyroidism. The CDR3 runs from the conserved cysteine through the conserved F or W. The D gene is left open where the match is weak. The size field is filled for only some rows; it gives once, few, many or a size class.

NA TRBJ1-4 TRBV5-1 NA CASSLRPPGEKLFF TGCGCCAGCAGCTTGAGGCCCCCGGGCGAAAAACTGTTTTTT
many TRBJ2-7 TRBV2 TRBD1 CASSKDGTGSEEQYF TGTGCCAGCAGCAAAGACGGGACAGGGAGTGAAGAGCAGTACTTC
many TRBJ1-2 TRBV3-1 NA CASSQVLGRYGYTF TGTGCCAGCAGCCAAGTCCTTGGCCGCTATGGCTACACCTTC
many TRBJ2-5 TRBV3-1 NA CASSQITETQYF TGTGCCAGCAGCCAGATAACGGAGACCCAGTACTTC
many TRBJ1-1 TRBV12-3/TRBV12-4 NA CASSPIGLWNTEAFF TGTGCCAGCAGTCCGATAGGCCTTTGGAACACTGAAGCTTTCTTT
many TRBJ2-7 TRBV6-2/TRBV6-3 TRBD1 CASSRGTGVDEQYF TGTGCCAGCAGCCGTGGGACAGGGGTCGACGAGCAGTACTTC
few TRBJ1-1 TRBV6-1 NA CATDRGGGYREAFF TGTGCCACCGACCGGGGGGGAGGGTACAGGGAAGCTTTCTTT
many TRBJ1-2 TRBV28 NA CASSIGHSNYGYTF TGTGCCAGCAGTATAGGACATTCTAACTATGGCTACACCTTC
many TRBJ2-7 TRBV2 TRBD2 CASSEWVLAGASYEQYF TGTGCCAGCAGTGAATGGGTACTAGCGGGAGCCTCCTACGAGCAGTACTTC
many TRBJ1-1 TRBV24-1 NA CATSAGTQNTEAFF TGTGCCACCAGTGCCGGGACTCAGAACACTGAAGCTTTCTTT
many TRBJ1-1 TRBV12-3/TRBV12-4 NA CASSVSGLFVGGRDTEAFF TGTGCCAGCAGTGTTTCGGGACTATTTGTGGGGGGGCGGGACACTGAAGCTTTCTTT
few TRBJ2-1 TRBV24-1 NA CATRGPSSYNEQFF TGTGCCACCAGAGGACCCAGCTCCTACAATGAGCAGTTCTTC
NA TRBJ2-2 TRBV24-1 NA CATSDPSGSGELFF TGTGCCACCAGTGATCCAAGCGGAAGCGGGGAGCTGTTTTTT
many TRBJ2-3 TRBV7-2 TRBD2 CASSWGGGYTDTQYF TGTGCCAGCAGCTGGGGCGGGGGATACACAGATACGCAGTATTTT
few TRBJ1-3 TRBV11-2 NA CASSRENSGNTIYF TGTGCCAGCAGCAGGGAGAACTCTGGAAACACCATATATTTT
many TRBJ1-3 TRBV15 NA CATSREFSGNTIYF TGTGCCACCAGCAGAGAATTCTCTGGAAACACCATATATTTT